The 22 T cell receptor beta chains reported below all come from one sample, sequenced in a study of T cells after yellow fever vaccination. TCRdb fed the 5' RACE reads into MiXCR, producing one record per CDR3 protein. This sample has some 250,000 distinct CDR3 sequences, with 6.9% found just once. This material consisted of CD4+ T cells sorted from PBMCs, taken 15 days after the yellow fever booster vaccination. Receptors originate from a man aged 25 to 45 who received the YFV17D yellow fever vaccine.

The sample holds many counts of this clonotype. The CDR3 reads CASSYRAWSYNEQFF. The CDR3 nucleotides are TGTGCCAGCAGTTACAGGGCATGGTCCTACAATGAGCAGTTCTTC. This sequence joins TRBV12-3 or TRBV12-4 and TRBJ2-1; D might be TRBD1 (6 bases). V was pared by 4 bases and J by 1 base, with 11 bases between. The length of the CDR3 is 15 residues.

This clonotype was counted between two and nine times. The chain is built from TRBV5-1 and TRBJ1-2; the match to TRBD1 covers 7 bases. Germline-derived CDR1 and CDR2 are SGHRS and YFSETQ. J was trimmed by 5 bases and V by 0 bases; bases with no gene match: 10. The CDR3 has 16 residues. CDR3 sequence (DNA): TGCGCCAGCAGCTTGGACCCCCGACAGGGTGGTTATGGCTACACCTTC. Amino acid sequence: CASSLDPRQGGYGYTF.

The rearrangement links TRBV10-3 to TRBJ2-1; a possible D gene is TRBD2 (6 bases). Trimming cost V 4 bases and J 4 bases, with 14 bases left between them. This CDR3 spans 15 amino acids. CDR1 and CDR2 (germline): ENHRY, SYGVKD. This CDR3 is CAISVRMGGYNEQFF. CDR3 sequence (DNA): TGTGCCATCAGTGTCCGGATGGGAGGTTACAATGAGCAGTTCTTC.

This clonotype appeared many times. The chain recombines TRBV6-2 or TRBV6-3 with TRBJ2-5, with D perhaps assigned TRBD1 or TRBD2 (5 bases each). From germline, CDR1 is MNHEY and CDR2 SVGEGT. CDR3 length: 15 amino acids. V was shortened by 2 bases and J by 5 bases, with 15 bases between the two germline ends. The CDR3 region has the DNA TGTGCCAGCAGTTACCTTCGGGGCGGCGGTGAGACCCAGTACTTC. This gives the protein CASSYLRGGGETQYF.

This clonotype was seen just once. The CDR3 DNA sequence: TGTGCCAGCAGACGGGAAGGGTGGAGGAACACTGAAGCTTTCTTT. Its translation: CASRREGWRNTEAFF. The chain combines TRBV7-2 with TRBJ1-1; D gene ambiguous. This CDR3 has 15 residues. The germline CDR1 and CDR2 sequences are SGHTA and FQGNSA. V shed 6 bases and J shed 1 base, with 15 bases lying between them.

V is TRBV11-2 and J is TRBJ2-7; D might be TRBD2 (7 bases). This CDR3 has 15 amino acids. Germline assignment: CDR1 SGHAT and CDR2 FQNNGV. Trimming removed 3 bases from V and 2 bases from J, with 14 bases in between. The CDR3 DNA reads as TGTGCCAGCAGCTTTTTCGGGGGGCTTCCCTACGAGCAGTACTTC. Translating it yields CASSFFGGLPYEQYF.

This clonotype occurred a few times. The CDR3 DNA follows: TGTGCCAGCAGTTACCAGGGGGTCACAGATACGCAGTATTTT. Amino acids: CASSYQGVTDTQYF. The rearrangement links TRBV7-2 to TRBJ2-3; TRBD1 matches at 7 bases. The CDR3 spans 14 residues. Germline trimming cut 6 bases from V and 2 bases from J; bases unmatched to any gene: 5. The germline V gene has CDR1 SGHTA and CDR2 FQGNSA.

This clonotype occurred a few times. The chain has TRBV20-1 and TRBJ2-3, with D hard to call. Deletions cut 5 bases from V and 2 bases from J, with 14 bases between. This CDR3 spans 14 amino acids. Germline values: CDR1 DFQATT, CDR2 SNEGSKA (reference sequence). As DNA, the CDR3 is TGCAGTGCTTTGTCTGAGGTTTTCACAGATACGCAGTATTTT. As protein: CSALSEVFTDTQYF.

The chain links TRBV6-1 to TRBJ2-7, with unresolved D. Deletions cut 6 bases from V and 3 bases from J, with 15 bases between. CDR3 length: 14 amino acids. Germline V CDR1 and CDR2: MNHNS, SASEGT. The CDR3 sequence: CASSQSPSIYEQYF. The CDR3, as DNA: TGTGCCAGCAGCCAATCCCCAAGCATCTACGAGCAGTACTTC.

This clonotype was observed a handful of times. J is TRBJ1-6 and V is TRBV19, with TRBD1 matching 7 bases. The CDR3 contains 13 residues. Unmatched junction bases numbered 3, after V lost 7 bases and J lost 6 bases. Germline CDR1 LNHDA, CDR2 SQIVND (reference sequence). The chain's CDR3 is CASNDRANSPLHF. CDR3 DNA: TGTGCCAGTAATGACAGGGCTAATTCACCCCTCCACTTT.

The chain links TRBV5-1 to TRBJ2-5, with D possibly being TRBD2 (6 bases). Trimming removed 4 bases from V and 5 bases from J, with 18 bases in between. CDR3 length: 15 residues. Germline CDR1 reads SGHRS; CDR2 reads YFSETQ. The CDR3 here is CASSASTTRTETQYF. CDR3 nucleotide sequence: TGCGCCAGCAGCGCCTCTACGACTAGAACGGAGACCCAGTACTTC.

The chain employs TRBV5-1 and TRBJ2-1, with TRBD1 matching over 7 bases. J gave up 9 bases and V 2 bases, and 8 bases lay outside the gene matches. The CDR3 totals 14 residues. Per the germline V gene, CDR1 is SGHRS and CDR2 is YFSETQ. The CDR3 DNA reads as TGCGCCAGCAGCTTCGCCAGGGCAGGGGGTGAGCAGTTCTTC. This translates into CASSFARAGGEQFF. Filled out from reference TRBV5-1 and TRBJ2-1, the complete variable domain reads KAGVTQTPRYLIKTRGQQVTLSCSPISGHRSVSWYQQTPGQGLQFLFEYFSETQRNKGNFPGRFSGRQFSNSRSEMNVSTLELGDSALYLCASSFARAGGEQFFGPGTRLTVL.

The chain is built from TRBV5-1 and TRBJ2-1; D not resolved. The CDR3 has 13 amino acids. Germline assignment: CDR1 SGHRS and CDR2 YFSETQ. Between the trimmed V and J ends, which lost 4 bases and 7 bases, there was a span of 12 bases. The DNA for the CDR3 is TGCGCCAGCAGCGAGCAGCATGGGAATGAGCAGTTCTTC. Translated, it gives CASSEQHGNEQFF.

This clonotype was picked up many times. This chain connects TRBV5-1 to TRBJ2-1; D call uncertain. The CDR3 covers 14 residues. Germline CDR1 and CDR2: SGHRS and YFSETQ. V lost 1 base, J lost 5 bases, and 10 bases lay in between. The CDR3 DNA is TGCGCCAGCAGCTTGTTTGTCGGAGACAATGAGCAGTTCTTC. Residues: CASSLFVGDNEQFF. The full variable domain, in which reference TRBV5-1 and TRBJ2-1 provide the parts outside the CDR3, is KAGVTQTPRYLIKTRGQQVTLSCSPISGHRSVSWYQQTPGQGLQFLFEYFSETQRNKGNFPGRFSGRQFSNSRSEMNVSTLELGDSALYLCASSLFVGDNEQFFGPGTRLTVL.

This clonotype was seen more than once but under ten times. The chain links TRBV5-1 to TRBJ2-3, with D unclear. The ends were cut back, 1 base at V and 2 bases at J, with 5 bases in the middle. CDR1 and CDR2 (germline): SGHRS, YFSETQ. The CDR3 covers 13 residues. The CDR3 DNA is TGCGCCAGCAGCTTGCCGTTCACAGATACGCAGTATTTT. Its translation is CASSLPFTDTQYF.

This clonotype was counted many times. The chain joins TRBV9 to TRBJ2-4; the match to TRBD2 covers 10 bases. The CDR3 length is 15 residues. Germline V CDR1 and CDR2: SGDLS, YYNGEE. With V trimmed by 0 bases and J by 4 bases, 1 base remained unmatched. CDR3 amino acids: CASSVDSGRKNIQYF. Here the CDR3 DNA reads TGTGCCAGCAGCGTAGATAGCGGGAGGAAAAACATTCAGTACTTC. Full variable domain (missing parts from reference TRBV9 and TRBJ2-4): DSGVTQTPKHLITATGQRVTLRCSPRSGDLSVYWYQQSLDQGLQFLIQYYNGEERAKGNILERFSAQQFPDLHSELNLSSLELGDSALYFCASSVDSGRKNIQYFGAGTRLSVL.

This clonotype appeared many times. The genes are TRBV6-5 and TRBJ2-1, with 7 positions matching TRBD2. The V gene end was trimmed by 2 bases and the J gene end by 7 bases; junction bases not matched to a gene: 8. Germline values: CDR1 MNHEY, CDR2 SVGAGI. The length of the CDR3 is 15 residues. The CDR3 loop is CASSYGGRGRNEQFF. CDR3 bases: TGTGCCAGCAGTTACGGTGGGAGGGGTAGGAATGAGCAGTTCTTC.

The J gene is TRBJ2-3, the V gene TRBV7-8; 10 nucleotides agree with TRBD2. Per germline, CDR1 SGHVS and CDR2 FQNEAQ. With 5 bases clipped from V and 4 bases from J, the junction kept 9 bases outside the gene matches. The CDR3 has 16 amino acids. The CDR3 region is CASSPKRGGPSDTQYF. In nucleotides, the CDR3 is TGTGCCAGCAGCCCCAAGCGGGGGGGGCCGTCAGATACGCAGTATTTT.

V gene TRBV20-1 combines with J gene TRBJ2-5; 11 bases match TRBD2. Trimming at V came to 6 bases and at J to 5 bases, leaving 11 bases not matched to a gene. This CDR3 comprises 15 residues. Germline V CDR1 and CDR2: DFQATT, SNEGSKA (reference sequence). The chain's CDR3 is CSASETSGRGETQYF. DNA of the CDR3: TGCAGTGCCTCTGAAACTAGCGGGAGAGGGGAGACCCAGTACTTC.

The chain employs TRBV6-2 or TRBV6-3 and TRBJ2-1; TRBD2 matches 11 bases. Trimming at V came to 6 bases and at J to 6 bases, leaving 22 bases not matched to a gene. This CDR3 is built from 20 residues. Germline V gene lookup returns CDR1 MNHEY and CDR2 SVGEGT. The CDR3 region is CASSAYSSGRFVQVPNEQFF. The CDR3 coding sequence is TGTGCCAGCAGCGCATATTCTAGCGGGAGGTTCGTTCAGGTCCCCAATGAGCAGTTCTTC.

This clonotype was found a few times. J is TRBJ2-7 and V is TRBV30; D not certain. Trimming pared 5 bases from V and 5 bases from J, leaving 16 bases between. The CDR3 consists of 13 residues. The germline V gene encodes CDR1 GTSNPN and CDR2 SVGIG (reference sequence). The CDR3 DNA reads as TGTGCCTGGCTTAAGGGCTCAGGTCACGAGCAGTACTTC. Encoded protein: CAWLKGSGHEQYF. The full variable domain, with the rest looked up from reference TRBV30 and TRBJ2-7, is SQTIHQWPATLVQPVGSPLSLECTVEGTSNPNLYWYRQAAGRGLQLLFYSVGIGQISSEVPQNLSASRPQDRQFILSSKKLLLSDSGFYLCAWLKGSGHEQYFGPGTRLTVT.

The CDR3, as DNA: TGTGCCAGCAGCCCCGGACGGGACAGATATTATGAAAAACTGTTTTTT. The encoded protein is CASSPGRDRYYEKLFF. This sequence joins TRBV5-5 and TRBJ1-4; TRBD1 matches at 7 bases. V lost 4 bases, J lost 6 bases, and 12 bases stayed unmatched. This CDR3 spans 16 amino acids. The germline V gene has CDR1 SGHKS and CDR2 YYEKEE (reference sequence).